A single sample is the source of the 25 T cell receptor beta chains below, sequenced in a study of blood T cells in healthy people across ages. Sample-barcoded 5' priming and a J-beta primer mix drove a second PCR of roughly 6 to 12 cycles. TCRdb reprocessed the 5' RACE reads with MiXCR, giving one entry per CDR3 protein. The top ten hold 6.5% to 8.5% of the sample, which has 1,300,000 or so distinct CDR3 sequences, approximately 59% seen once. The specimen sequenced was blood. All receptors derive from a man aged 18 to 29 in good health.

Only a few counts were recorded for this clonotype. The chain links TRBV11-2 to TRBJ2-3, with D maybe TRBD2 (5 bases). The CDR3 extends over 12 amino acids. The V gene's germline CDR1 is SGHAT and CDR2 FQNNGV. V lost 5 bases to trimming and J lost 8 bases, with 11 bases between them. The CDR3: CASSPTTGTQYF. CDR3 nucleotides: TGTGCCAGCAGCCCGACTACGGGTACGCAGTATTTT.

The chain carries TRBV4-2 and TRBJ2-7, with 9 bases fitting TRBD2. The CDR3 extends over 14 amino acids. Germline CDR1 is LGHNA and CDR2 is YNFKEQ. Losses at the gene ends were 2 bases for V and 3 bases for J; bases not matched to a gene: 2. CDR3 DNA: TGTGCCAGCAGCCAAAAGACTAGCGGCTACGAGCAGTACTTC. It yields the protein CASSQKTSGYEQYF.

This CDR3 is CASSLYIARTGGAEQYF. CDR3 nucleotides: TGTGCCAGCAGCTTATACATAGCCCGGACCGGCGGCGCCGAGCAGTACTTC. This chain links TRBV7-8 with TRBJ2-5; D gene unclear. The J call may not be correct, given that the DNA end is closer to TRBJ2-7. The CDR3 runs 17 residues. CDR1 and CDR2 (germline): SGHVS, FQNEAQ.

The chain couples TRBV10-3 to TRBJ2-3; 7 bases match TRBD2. Looked up from germline, CDR1 is ENHRY and CDR2 is SYGVKD. The CDR3 sequence is 16 residues long. Trimming at V came to 3 bases and at J to 0 bases, leaving 6 bases not matched to a gene. CDR3 coding DNA: TGTGCCATCAGTGAATTTGGGGGGGACAGCACAGATACGCAGTATTTT. This encodes CAISEFGGDSTDTQYF.

The CDR3 protein is CSAILAGIFSSYNEQFF. CDR3 in DNA: TGCAGTGCAATACTAGCGGGAATTTTTAGCTCCTACAATGAGCAGTTCTTC. The chain is built from TRBV20-1 and TRBJ2-1; 10 bases match TRBD2. Unmatched junction bases numbered 11, after V lost 6 bases and J lost 0 bases. Germline lookup yields CDR1 DFQATT and CDR2 SNEGSKA (reference sequence). This CDR3 is 17 amino acids long.

There are a few counts of this clonotype. V and J are TRBV29-1 and TRBJ2-7; a weak D match, TRBD2 (5 bases). Trimming pared 4 bases from V and 3 bases from J, leaving 13 bases between. The CDR3 consists of 13 residues. From germline, CDR1 is SQVTM and CDR2 ANQGSEA. CDR3 in amino acids: CSVARRLDYEQYF. In nucleotides, the CDR3 is TGCAGCGTTGCGAGGAGGCTCGACTACGAGCAGTACTTC.

CDR3 sequence reads: CSVVPGGNTEAFF. The CDR3 nucleotides read TGCAGCGTAGTACCCGGGGGGAACACTGAAGCTTTCTTT. The chain employs TRBV29-1 and TRBJ1-1; weak D call: TRBD1 (5 bases). The CDR3 loop spans 13 amino acids. CDR1 and CDR2 from the germline V gene are SQVTM and ANQGSEA. Trimming removed 6 bases from V and 1 base from J, with 12 bases in between.

The V call is TRBV4-3, the J call TRBJ1-4, with a weak D call TRBD1 (5 bases). The CDR3 is made up of 13 amino acids. Germline V gene lookup returns CDR1 LGHNA and CDR2 YSLEER. Between the trimmed V and J ends, which lost 1 base and 8 bases, there was a span of 8 bases. CDR3 region: CASSQGGMEKLFF. The CDR3 DNA is TGCGCCAGCAGCCAAGGGGGGATGGAAAAACTGTTTTTT.

The V call is TRBV6-2 or TRBV6-3, the J call TRBJ2-1, with D possibly being TRBD1 (6 bases). V lost 5 bases and J lost 8, with 22 bases in between. The CDR3 has 16 residues. Germline V CDR1 and CDR2: MNHEY, SVGEGT. DNA for the CDR3: TGTGCCAGCAGTACAACCGGGACACCCTCCTGGTATGAGCAGTTCTTC. Translation gives CASSTTGTPSWYEQFF.

This clonotype occurred a few times. This rearrangement joins TRBV7-2 to TRBJ1-4; D is uncertain. The CDR3 is 13 amino acids. Trimming took 1 base from V and 5 from J, leaving 5 bases between them. From germline, CDR1 is SGHTA and CDR2 FQGNSA. This CDR3 reads CASSLVENEKLFF. CDR3 DNA: TGTGCCAGCAGCTTAGTTGAAAATGAAAAACTGTTTTTT.

J is TRBJ2-3 and V is TRBV6-5; no reliable D call. Trimming stripped 0 bases from V and 2 bases from J, with 3 bases between. Germline V gene lookup returns CDR1 MNHEY and CDR2 SVGAGI. CDR3 length: 13 amino acids. Here the CDR3 DNA reads TGTGCCAGCAGTTACTCCCCCACAGATACGCAGTATTTT. Its protein product is CASSYSPTDTQYF.

There are a few counts of this clonotype. Here the CDR3 DNA reads TGTGCCAGCAGCCCGAGGGAGACGAGGGGTTACAATGAGCAGTTCTTC. The encoded protein is CASSPRETRGYNEQFF. The chain uses TRBV7-9 and TRBJ2-1; D is tentatively TRBD1 or TRBD2 (5 bases each). The CDR3 consists of 16 residues. CDR1 and CDR2 from the germline V gene are SEHNR and FQNEAQ (reference sequence). The V end lost 5 bases, the J end lost 4 bases, and 18 bases lay between the germline ends.

This sequence joins TRBV20-1 and TRBJ1-5; 10 bases line up with TRBD1. The CDR3 length is 16 residues. Per germline, CDR1 DFQATT and CDR2 SNEGSKA (reference sequence). Trimming cost V 3 bases and J 7 bases; bases outside gene matches: 12. The CDR3 bases are TGCAGTGCTAGGAGCACCTCGACAGGGGGCCGGCAGCCCCAGCATTTT. Amino acid sequence: CSARSTSTGGRQPQHF.

The J gene is TRBJ2-7, the V gene TRBV10-3; D is possibly TRBD2 (6 bases). The germline V gene has CDR1 ENHRY and CDR2 SYGVKD. The CDR3 consists of 15 residues. V dropped 2 bases and J dropped 0 bases, with 11 bases sitting between them. Here the CDR3 DNA reads TGTGCCATCAGTGAGAATTTGGGGGGCTCCTACGAGCAGTACTTC. This codes for CAISENLGGSYEQYF.

This clonotype appeared a few times. This chain connects TRBV6-5 to TRBJ2-1, with D unclear. Germline values: CDR1 MNHEY, CDR2 SVGAGI. The V gene lost 2 bases and the J gene lost 2 bases, with 4 bases spanning the gap. This CDR3 contains 13 residues. This CDR3 is CASSYEPYNEQFF. The CDR3 DNA reads as TGTGCCAGCAGTTACGAACCCTACAATGAGCAGTTCTTC.

The chain is built from TRBV4-3 and TRBJ2-7, with D maybe TRBD1 (6 bases). V was clipped by 4 bases and J by 5 bases, with 12 bases between them. The CDR3 is 13 residues long. The germline V gene encodes CDR1 LGHNA and CDR2 YSLEER. The CDR3 is CASSRGLRNEQYF. The CDR3 DNA reads TGCGCCAGCAGCCGGGGGCTAAGAAACGAGCAGTACTTC.

The chain has TRBV5-1 and TRBJ1-1, with a possible D match to TRBD1 (5 bases). This CDR3 has 16 residues. Trimming shortened V by 1 base and J by 3 bases, and 16 bases separated the two germline ends. Per germline, CDR1 SGHRS and CDR2 YFSETQ. The CDR3 loop reads CASSLFGRGRDTEAFF. The CDR3 DNA is TGCGCCAGCAGCTTGTTTGGTAGGGGCCGGGACACTGAAGCTTTCTTT.

The chain joins TRBV7-2 to TRBJ1-1; unclear D gene. Germline V CDR1 and CDR2: SGHTA, FQGNSA. This CDR3 has 14 amino acids. V lost 2 bases and J 2 bases, leaving 9 bases between the germline ends. The CDR3 DNA reads TGTGCCAGCAGCTTAACAGTTACAAACACTGAAGCTTTCTTT. The encoded protein is CASSLTVTNTEAFF.

A few counts support this clonotype. The chain has TRBV3-1 and TRBJ1-4; TRBD1 is a possible D gene (5 bases). Germline V gene data show CDR1 as LGHDT and CDR2 as YNNKEL (reference sequence). This CDR3 is 15 amino acids long. V gave up 1 base and J gave up 8 bases, with 14 bases separating them. CDR3 bases: TGTGCCAGCAGCCAAGGACCCGGTGGGGGGGAAAAACTGTTTTTT. The encoded protein is CASSQGPGGGEKLFF.

J is TRBJ2-1 and V is TRBV20-1; 8 bases fit TRBD2. This CDR3 has 16 residues. V lost 3 bases, J lost 4 bases, and 11 bases stayed unmatched. Germline V gene data show CDR1 as DFQATT and CDR2 as SNEGSKA (reference sequence). The CDR3 DNA sequence: TGCAGTGCTAGTACGTCTCGGACTAGCAAGTACAATGAGCAGTTCTTC. It is translated as CSASTSRTSKYNEQFF.

This clonotype was counted a few times. The chain uses TRBV4-3 and TRBJ2-3; TRBD1 matches 7 bases. Unmatched junction bases numbered 5, after V lost 3 bases and J lost 2 bases. The CDR3 totals 15 residues. CDR1 and CDR2 (germline): LGHNA, YSLEER. The CDR3 region is CASSQGRGFTDTQYF. CDR3 DNA: TGCGCCAGCAGCCAGGGCAGGGGGTTCACAGATACGCAGTATTTT.

The chain is built from TRBV10-3 and TRBJ2-5; 7 bases are a match to TRBD2. The junction had 3 bases not matched to a gene; V was cut back by 4 bases and J by 1 base. CDR1 is ENHRY and CDR2 is SYGVKD in the germline V gene. CDR3 size: 14 residues. CDR3 in amino acids: CAISGGTTQETQYF. Written as DNA, the CDR3 is TGTGCCATCAGTGGCGGGACTACCCAAGAGACCCAGTACTTC.

This chain connects TRBV6-5 to TRBJ2-2; 9 bases are shared with TRBD1. This CDR3 is built from 15 residues. Germline V gene lookup returns CDR1 MNHEY and CDR2 SVGAGI. Unmatched junction bases numbered 8, after V lost 6 bases and J lost 6 bases. CDR3 sequence: CASRLNRDRAGELFF. The CDR3 DNA reads as TGTGCCAGCAGGTTAAACCGGGACAGGGCCGGGGAGCTGTTTTTT.

V is TRBV29-1 and J is TRBJ2-7; 7 bases are shared with TRBD1. J was trimmed by 0 bases and V by 0 bases; bases with no gene match: 5. Germline V gives CDR1 SQVTM, CDR2 ANQGSEA. The CDR3 is 15 residues long. CDR3 protein: CSVEDQGDSSYEQYF. The CDR3 DNA is TGCAGCGTTGAAGATCAGGGGGACAGCTCCTACGAGCAGTACTTC.

This clonotype was observed once. The V gene is TRBV20-1, the J gene TRBJ1-2; D may be TRBD1 (6 bases). Germline V lookup: CDR1 DFQATT, CDR2 SNEGSKA (reference sequence). Trimming stripped 0 bases from V and 8 bases from J, with 16 bases between. The CDR3 length is 14 residues. CDR3 in DNA: TGCAGTGCTAGAGATCCAGGGGCTTTCGGGGGCTACACCTTC. Amino acids: CSARDPGAFGGYTF.